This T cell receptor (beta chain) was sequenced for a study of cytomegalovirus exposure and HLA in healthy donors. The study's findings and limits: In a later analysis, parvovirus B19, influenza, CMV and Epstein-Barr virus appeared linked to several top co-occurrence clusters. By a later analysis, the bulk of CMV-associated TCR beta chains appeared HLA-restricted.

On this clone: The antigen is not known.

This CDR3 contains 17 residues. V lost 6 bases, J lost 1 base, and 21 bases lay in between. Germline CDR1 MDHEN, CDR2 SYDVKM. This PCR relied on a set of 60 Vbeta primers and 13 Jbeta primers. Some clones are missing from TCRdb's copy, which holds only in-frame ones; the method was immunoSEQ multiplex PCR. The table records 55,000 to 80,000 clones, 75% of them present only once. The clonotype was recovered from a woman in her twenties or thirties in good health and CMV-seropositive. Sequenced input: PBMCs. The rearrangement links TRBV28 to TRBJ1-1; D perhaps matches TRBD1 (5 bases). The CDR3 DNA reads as TGTGCCAGCAGCGGTCCCGGAGGGGTGAGGACGAACACTGAAGCTTTCTTT. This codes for CASSGPGGVRTNTEAFF.